This T cell receptor beta chain came from a study of blood T cell repertoires in COVID-19. Overall study context: COVID-19 samples from acute and convalescent phases originated in the United States, Italy and Spain. The analysed material was cDNA or gDNA that came from T cells, B-cell-depleted T cells, or PBMCs.

As handled by the study authors: Reference gene primers were amplified, and this amplification served to estimate nucleated cell counts. Profiled with immunoSEQ multiplex PCR; TCRdb holds only in-frame clones, not every one. Clonal size and the V and J genes are those of that table, whereas D and trimming came from the DNA. This sample has about 110,000 clones, with 75% to 90% found just once. The CDR3 covers 15 residues. V was shortened by 0 bases and J by 4 bases, with 13 bases between the two germline ends. The germline gives CDR1 SGDLS, CDR2 YYNGEE. V is TRBV9 and J is TRBJ1-2, with D possibly being TRBD1 (6 bases). Sequencing used peripheral blood. This clonotype was sampled from a woman aged 45-60 years with acute or convalescent COVID-19. This CDR3 is CASSVDSGAPYGYTF. The CDR3 region has the DNA TGTGCCAGCAGCGTAGATTCAGGGGCTCCCTATGGCTACACCTTC.